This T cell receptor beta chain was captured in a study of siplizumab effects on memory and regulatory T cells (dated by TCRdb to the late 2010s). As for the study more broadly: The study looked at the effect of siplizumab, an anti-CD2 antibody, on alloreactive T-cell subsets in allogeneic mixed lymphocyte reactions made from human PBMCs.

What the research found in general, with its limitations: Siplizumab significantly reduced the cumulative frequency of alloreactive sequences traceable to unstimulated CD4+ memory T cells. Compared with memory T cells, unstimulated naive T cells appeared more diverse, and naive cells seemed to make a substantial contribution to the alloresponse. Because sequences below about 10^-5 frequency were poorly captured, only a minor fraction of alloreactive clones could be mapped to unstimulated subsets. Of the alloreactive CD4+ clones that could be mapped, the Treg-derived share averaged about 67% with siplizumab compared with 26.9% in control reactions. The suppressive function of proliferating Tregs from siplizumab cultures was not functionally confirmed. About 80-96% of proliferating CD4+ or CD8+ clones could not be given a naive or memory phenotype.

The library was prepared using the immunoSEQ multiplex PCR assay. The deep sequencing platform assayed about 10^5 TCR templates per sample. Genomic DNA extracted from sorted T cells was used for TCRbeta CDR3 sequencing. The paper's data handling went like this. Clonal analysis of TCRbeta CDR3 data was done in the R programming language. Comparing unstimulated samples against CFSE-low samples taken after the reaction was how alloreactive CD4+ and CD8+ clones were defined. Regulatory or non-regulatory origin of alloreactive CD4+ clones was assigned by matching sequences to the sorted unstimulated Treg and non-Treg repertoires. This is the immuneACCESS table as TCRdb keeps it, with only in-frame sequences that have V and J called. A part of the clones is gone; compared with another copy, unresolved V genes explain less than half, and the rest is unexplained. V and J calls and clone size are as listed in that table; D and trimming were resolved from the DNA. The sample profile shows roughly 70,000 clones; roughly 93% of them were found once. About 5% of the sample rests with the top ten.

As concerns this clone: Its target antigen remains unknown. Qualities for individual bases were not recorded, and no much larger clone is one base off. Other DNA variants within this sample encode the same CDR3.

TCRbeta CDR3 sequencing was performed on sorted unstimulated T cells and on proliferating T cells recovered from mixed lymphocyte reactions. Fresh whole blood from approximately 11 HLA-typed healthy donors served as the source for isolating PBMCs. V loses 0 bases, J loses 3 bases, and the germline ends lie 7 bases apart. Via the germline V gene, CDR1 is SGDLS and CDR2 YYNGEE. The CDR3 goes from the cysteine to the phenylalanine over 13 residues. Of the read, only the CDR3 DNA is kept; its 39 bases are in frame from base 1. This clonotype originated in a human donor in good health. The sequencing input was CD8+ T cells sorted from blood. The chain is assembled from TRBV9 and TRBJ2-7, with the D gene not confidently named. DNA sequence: TGTGCCAGCAGCGTAGCCCCCAGCTACGAGCAGTACTTC. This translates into CASSVAPSYEQYF.